The table lists the clone carrying this T cell receptor (beta chain) with a count of one. The antigen remains undetermined. The data are from a study of T cell responses to AZD1222 COVID-19 vaccine. General observations from the study: Spike-specific TCR breadth and depth were elevated following two AZD1222 doses.

With V trimmed by 1 base and J by 6 bases, 6 bases remained unmatched. The CDR3 extends over 15 amino acids. Germline CDR1 is SGDLS and CDR2 is YYNGEE. Profiling relied on immunoSEQ multiplex PCR, and the TCRdb table lists in-frame clones only, not all of them. Among some 130,000 clones listed, under 95% were seen once. This rearrangement joins TRBV9 to TRBJ2-1; TRBD2 aligns across 8 bases. Source: peripheral blood, taken 28 days after the second AZD1222 dose. This clonotype originated in an adult who received the AZD1222 COVID-19 vaccine. The CDR3 bases are TGTGCCAGCAGCGTAAGCGGGAGAGAAAGCAATGAGCAGTTCTTC. This sequence encodes CASSVSGRESNEQFF.